The 30 T cell receptor beta chains below were found in one sample sequenced in a study of blood T cell repertoires in COVID-19. Profiling relied on immunoSEQ multiplex PCR, and the TCRdb table lists in-frame clones only, not all of them. The sample comprises 350,000 to 550,000 clones, roughly 89% of which are singletons, and roughly 4% rests with the top ten. Sequenced: peripheral blood. Source of these receptors: a woman aged 25 to 45 with acute or convalescent COVID-19.

This clone showed up just once. The chain joins TRBV28 to TRBJ2-7; perhaps TRBD2 as D (6 bases). The CDR3 spans 15 residues. Trimming removed 0 bases from V and 5 bases from J, with 14 bases in between. CDR1 is MDHEN and CDR2 is SYDVKM in the germline V gene. CDR3 sequence: CASSLWDVRGNEQYF. The CDR3 DNA sequence: TGTGCCAGCAGTTTATGGGACGTACGGGGGAACGAGCAGTACTTC.

This rearrangement joins TRBV4-1 to TRBJ2-5, with a possible D match to TRBD1 (6 bases). The CDR3 extends over 16 amino acids. The V gene's germline CDR1 is MGHRA and CDR2 YSYEKL. Trimming pared 0 bases from V and 2 bases from J, leaving 13 bases between. The CDR3 bases are TGCGCCAGCAGCCAAGAGGTGGACAGCATTCAAGAGACCCAGTACTTC. This encodes CASSQEVDSIQETQYF.

V and J are TRBV19 and TRBJ1-1, with TRBD1 matching 9 bases. Unmatched junction bases numbered 6, after V lost 11 bases and J lost 2 bases. Germline CDR1 reads LNHDA; CDR2 reads SQIVND (reference sequence). The CDR3 spans 13 residues. CDR3 nucleotides: TGTGCCGCAAGGACAGGGGCAAACACTGAAGCTTTCTTT. Translation gives CAARTGANTEAFF.

The chain recombines TRBV5-4 with TRBJ1-6, with 8 positions matching TRBD1. From germline, CDR1 is SGHNT and CDR2 YYREEE (reference sequence). Trimming at V came to 0 bases and at J to 9 bases, leaving 5 bases not matched to a gene. This CDR3 spans 15 amino acids. The CDR3 DNA sequence: TGTGCCAGCAGCTTGGGACAGGGGTCGTTTTCACCCCTCCACTTT. It encodes CASSLGQGSFSPLHF.

The J gene is TRBJ1-5, the V gene TRBV7-8; 8 nucleotides line up with TRBD1. Per germline, CDR1 SGHVS and CDR2 FQNEAQ. This CDR3 region has 19 residues. V dropped 5 bases and J dropped 2; count of bases not matched to a gene: 17. DNA for the CDR3: TGTGCCAGCAGCCCCACGGGCATGGCAGGGGGCGCAGGCAATCAGCCCCAGCATTTT. It yields the protein CASSPTGMAGGAGNQPQHF.

For the CDR3, the DNA is TGTGCCAGCAGCCCTAGGGCGGGGCGGGAGCTGTTTTTT. The encoded protein is CASSPRAGRELFF. The chain couples TRBV12-3 or TRBV12-4 to TRBJ2-2; D might be TRBD2 (6 bases). The length of the CDR3 is 13 residues. V lost 6 bases and J lost 9, with 14 bases in between.

The CDR3 DNA reads TGTGCCAGCAGCCGTCCGGGACAGGGAGGCACCGGGGAGCTGTTTTTT. Protein: CASSRPGQGGTGELFF. V is TRBV7-9 and J is TRBJ2-2, with 9 bases identical to TRBD1. J lost 4 bases, V lost 5 bases, and 8 bases had no gene match. Looked up from germline, CDR1 is SEHNR and CDR2 is FQNEAQ (reference sequence). This CDR3 contains 16 residues.

This clone was seen a single time. The chain is built from TRBV5-5 and TRBJ1-1; 7 bases fit TRBD1. The CDR3 has 15 residues. CDR1 and CDR2 from the germline V gene are SGHKS and YYEKEE (reference sequence). The J segment lost 7 bases and the V segment lost 4 bases, leaving 13 bases of the junction unmatched. CDR3: CASSISGTAQGEAFF. The CDR3 coding sequence is TGTGCCAGCAGCATATCCGGGACAGCCCAAGGTGAAGCTTTCTTT.

The genes are TRBV6-5 and TRBJ1-2; weak D call: TRBD1 (5 bases). CDR3 length: 14 residues. CDR1 and CDR2 from the germline V gene are MNHEY and SVGAGI. V was shortened by 2 bases and J by 7 bases, with 14 bases between the two germline ends. The CDR3 coding sequence is TGTGCCAGCAGTTACGACGGGGGGTATGGTGGCTACACCTTC. Its translation is CASSYDGGYGGYTF.

The chain employs TRBV18 and TRBJ1-1; TRBD1 aligns across 8 bases. This CDR3 has 15 residues. V lost 3 bases, J lost 4 bases, and 7 bases stayed unmatched. In germline, CDR1 is KGHSH, CDR2 LQKENI. As DNA, the CDR3 is TGTGCCAGCTCACCGGGACAGGACCGCTTCACTGAAGCTTTCTTT. Translated, it gives CASSPGQDRFTEAFF.

The chain is built from TRBV19 and TRBJ1-5; TRBD1 agrees at 8 bases. Trimming cost V 4 bases and J 6 bases; bases outside gene matches: 11. Germline-derived CDR1 and CDR2 are LNHDA and SQIVND (reference sequence). The length of the CDR3 is 16 residues. The CDR3 spells CASSTVQGASIQPQHF. Written as DNA, the CDR3 is TGTGCCAGTAGTACCGTCCAGGGGGCAAGTATTCAGCCCCAGCATTTT.

Note on this clone: This sample also contains other DNA sequences that code for the same CDR3. The chain joins TRBV29-1 to TRBJ1-2, with unresolved D. The length of the CDR3 is 11 residues. With 6 bases removed from V and 3 bases from J, the gap between germline ends came to 8 bases. CDR1 SQVTM and CDR2 ANQGSEA come from the germline V gene. The CDR3 protein is CSVRSDYGYTF. CDR3 in DNA: TGCAGCGTCAGGTCCGACTATGGCTACACCTTC.

V is TRBV5-1 and J is TRBJ1-1, with D maybe TRBD1 (5 bases). CDR1 SGHRS and CDR2 YFSETQ come from the germline V gene. V was shortened by 1 base and J by 5 bases, with 15 bases between the two germline ends. The length of the CDR3 is 15 residues. Here the CDR3 reads CASSLYGTYGTEAFF. CDR3 DNA sequence: TGCGCCAGCAGCTTGTACGGGACTTATGGGACTGAAGCTTTCTTT.

This chain connects TRBV12-3 or TRBV12-4 to TRBJ1-6; TRBD1 might be the D (5 bases). V lost 6 bases, J lost 15 bases, and 15 bases lay in between. This CDR3 has 12 amino acids. The CDR3 DNA reads TGTGCCAGCAGACCTTTGTGGGGACTCCTCCACTTT. This gives the protein CASRPLWGLLHF.

The CDR3 nucleotides read TGTGCCAGCAGTGACTCGGGGGGGGTTTACAATGAGCAGTTCTTC. The encoded protein is CASSDSGGVYNEQFF. This chain connects TRBV6-4 to TRBJ2-1; 7 nucleotides align to TRBD2. The CDR3 is 15 amino acids. CDR1 and CDR2 (germline): MRHNA, SNTAGT. The J segment lost 4 bases and the V segment lost 0 bases, leaving 3 bases of the junction unmatched.

This sequence joins TRBV5-5 and TRBJ2-3, with 10 positions matching TRBD1. The germline V gene has CDR1 SGHKS and CDR2 YYEKEE (reference sequence). The CDR3 consists of 16 residues. The ends lost 4 bases at V and 1 base at J; junction bases unmatched: 6. CDR3 amino acids: CASSPQTGGGTDTQYF. CDR3 bases: TGTGCCAGCAGCCCGCAGACAGGGGGCGGCACAGATACGCAGTATTTT.

This chain links TRBV19 with TRBJ2-5; 7 positions match TRBD1. The germline CDR1 and CDR2 sequences are LNHDA and SQIVND (reference sequence). V trimming: 6 bases; J trimming: 5 bases; junction bases outside the gene matches: 15. The CDR3 has 16 residues. CDR3 coding DNA: TGTGCCAGTAGCACGGCAGGGCAGGGGGTAGGGGAGACCCAGTACTTC. Translation gives CASSTAGQGVGETQYF.

As to this clone: The sample holds other DNA sequences that translate to the same CDR3. The chain has TRBV30 and TRBJ2-3; tentative D call: TRBD2 (6 bases). The V gene's germline CDR1 is GTSNPN and CDR2 SVGIG (reference sequence). V was trimmed by 0 bases and J by 1 base, leaving 8 bases between them. The CDR3 length is 14 residues. The CDR3 here is CAWSVGGGTDTQYF. The CDR3 DNA sequence: TGTGCCTGGAGTGTAGGCGGGGGCACAGATACGCAGTATTTT.

The chain employs TRBV7-8 and TRBJ2-1; 8 bases align to TRBD2. The CDR3 has 16 residues. The junction had 12 bases not matched to a gene; V was cut back by 5 bases and J by 6 bases. The germline V gene has CDR1 SGHVS and CDR2 FQNEAQ. The CDR3 spells CASSAPIGLAPNEQFF. The CDR3 region has the DNA TGTGCCAGCAGCGCACCAATCGGACTAGCCCCCAATGAGCAGTTCTTC.

The table lists this clone with a count of one. The chain uses TRBV9 and TRBJ2-5; TRBD1 aligns across 7 bases. The V and J ends lost 4 bases and 5 bases, in that order; junction bases with no gene match: 11. CDR1 is SGDLS, CDR2 YYNGEE, per germline. The CDR3 length is 15 residues. This chain's CDR3 is CASSHQAGGGETQYF. The CDR3 coding sequence is TGTGCCAGCAGCCACCAGGCAGGGGGTGGGGAGACCCAGTACTTC.

The CDR3 coding sequence is TGTGCCAGCAGTGCCGGAGGGACAGGGATTAGTTCCTACGAGCAGTACTTC. Its translation is CASSAGGTGISSYEQYF. The genes are TRBV28 and TRBJ2-7, with 9 bases aligning to TRBD1. With V trimmed by 5 bases and J by 1 base, 12 bases remained unmatched. Germline V gene sequence: CDR1 MDHEN, CDR2 SYDVKM. This CDR3 contains 17 residues.

The rearrangement joins TRBV30 to TRBJ1-1; the D gene is possibly TRBD1 (5 bases). The germline CDR1 and CDR2 sequences are GTSNPN and SVGIG (reference sequence). V shed 0 bases and J shed 5 bases, with 16 bases lying between them. The CDR3 contains 15 residues. The CDR3 here is CAWSVLAGRGTEAFF. The CDR3 coding sequence is TGTGCCTGGAGTGTTCTGGCAGGGCGGGGTACTGAAGCTTTCTTT.

The rearrangement links TRBV20-1 to TRBJ1-4; 9 bases match TRBD1. The CDR3 totals 16 residues. V shed 3 bases, J shed 5 bases, and the junction held 10 bases outside the gene matches. In germline, CDR1 is DFQATT, CDR2 SNEGSKA (reference sequence). As DNA, the CDR3 is TGCAGTGCTAGTCAGCCAGGACAGGGGACAAATGAAAAACTGTTTTTT. Protein product: CSASQPGQGTNEKLFF.

This chain links TRBV27 with TRBJ2-4, with 12 bases aligning to TRBD1. V trimming: 6 bases; J trimming: 13 bases; junction bases outside the gene matches: 10. Germline V gene lookup returns CDR1 MNHEY and CDR2 SMNVEV (reference sequence). The CDR3 consists of 14 residues. The CDR3 nucleotides are TGTGCCAGCAGGGGAACCGGGACAGGGGGCTACCAGTACTTC. Amino acids: CASRGTGTGGYQYF.

The chain combines TRBV6-2 or TRBV6-3 with TRBJ2-7, with no clear D. The germline gives CDR1 MNHEY, CDR2 SVGEGT. CDR3 length: 15 residues. Trimming left V 0 bases short and J 1 base short, with 10 bases between. This CDR3 reads CASSYSRYGSYEQYF. The DNA of the CDR3 is TGTGCCAGCAGTTACTCGAGATATGGTTCCTACGAGCAGTACTTC.

The rearrangement links TRBV10-3 to TRBJ1-2, with D perhaps TRBD1 (6 bases). Germline CDR1 is ENHRY and CDR2 is SYGVKD. The CDR3 sequence is 16 residues long. Trimming stripped 3 bases from V and 2 bases from J, with 16 bases between. The chain's CDR3 is CAISDPDSSFNYGYTF. CDR3 DNA sequence: TGTGCCATCAGTGACCCGGACAGCAGCTTCAACTATGGCTACACCTTC.

The V and J genes are TRBV30 and TRBJ2-1; 7 bases are a match to TRBD2. CDR1 is GTSNPN, CDR2 SVGIG, per germline (reference sequence). V shed 1 base and J 7 bases; nucleotides not matched to a gene: 7. CDR3 length: 14 residues. The CDR3 is CAWSGGSGANEQFF. DNA of the CDR3: TGTGCCTGGAGTGGGGGCAGCGGGGCGAATGAGCAGTTCTTC. The variable domain in full, completed from reference TRBV30 and TRBJ2-1, reads SQTIHQWPATLVQPVGSPLSLECTVEGTSNPNLYWYRQAAGRGLQLLFYSVGIGQISSEVPQNLSASRPQDRQFILSSKKLLLSDSGFYLCAWSGGSGANEQFFGPGTRLTVL.

The chain has TRBV7-8 and TRBJ2-2; 11 nucleotides agree with TRBD2. CDR3 size: 14 residues. Losses at the gene ends were 3 bases for V and 6 bases for J; bases not matched to a gene: 0. CDR1 and CDR2 (germline): SGHVS, FQNEAQ. Here the CDR3 DNA reads TGTGCCAGCAGCTTTAGCGGGGGGGCCGGGGAGCTGTTTTTT. Protein sequence: CASSFSGGAGELFF. The complete variable domain, with remaining parts taken from reference TRBV7-8 and TRBJ2-2, reads GAGVSQSPRYKVAKRGQDVALRCDPISGHVSLFWYQQALGQGPEFLTYFQNEAQLDKSGLPSDRFFAERPEGSVSTLKIQRTQQEDSAVYLCASSFSGGAGELFFGEGSRLTVL.

V is TRBV28 and J is TRBJ1-1, with a tentative D call TRBD1 (6 bases). The V and J ends lost 2 bases and 5 bases respectively, with 12 bases between them. This CDR3 spans 14 amino acids. Germline V gene lookup returns CDR1 MDHEN and CDR2 SYDVKM. The CDR3 loop reads CASSLTDQGTEAFF. CDR3 DNA: TGTGCCAGCAGTTTAACTGACCAGGGGACTGAAGCTTTCTTT.

This rearrangement joins TRBV27 to TRBJ2-7; 7 positions match TRBD1. There are 17 residues in the CDR3. The germline CDR1 and CDR2 sequences are MNHEY and SMNVEV (reference sequence). With V trimmed by 0 bases and J by 0 bases, 8 bases remained unmatched. The CDR3 sequence is CASSLSAGTALSYEQYF. The CDR3 DNA follows: TGTGCCAGCAGTTTATCGGCCGGGACAGCCCTCTCCTACGAGCAGTACTTC.